Presented here are 13 T cell receptor beta chains from one specimen sequenced in a study of molecular identifiers for immune sequencing clone quantification. A single record per CDR3 protein comes from TCRdb applying MiXCR to the PCR reads. In the table there are around 94,000 distinct CDR3 sequences, less than 35% of which are singletons. Sequencing used naive CD8+ T cells from blood, with Jurkat cell RNA spiked in. The subset denotes: FACS-sorted CD8+CD4-CCR7+CD45RA+ naive T cells. These receptors came from a human donor in good health. Some libraries in this study had Jurkat cell RNA spiked in.

As regards this clonotype: Here the CDR3 omits its conserved ending phenylalanine or tryptophan, so a read error is the likely source. This chain joins TRBV4-3 and TRBJ2-2; 7 bases are shared with TRBD1. The V gene end was trimmed by 0 bases and the J gene end by 0 bases; junction bases not matched to a gene: 4. CDR3 length: 17 residues. CDR1 is LGHNA and CDR2 is YSLEER in the germline V gene. CDR3 residues: CASSQETGRANTGELFI. As DNA, the CDR3 is TGCGCCAGCAGCCAAGAGACAGGGCGCGCGAACACCGGGGAGCTGTTTATT.

Notes on this clonotype: Compared with germline, one end of the junction differs, possibly owing to a read error. For the CDR3, the DNA is TGTGCCGGCAGCTTAAAGAGTTCTGGGGCCAACGTCCTGACTTTC. It codes for CAGSLKSSGANVLTF. This chain joins TRBV7-3 and TRBJ2-6; D gene ambiguous. This CDR3 is built from 15 residues. Germline V gives CDR1 SGHTA, CDR2 FQGTGA. Variable domain in full (rest from reference TRBV7-3 and TRBJ2-6): GAGVSQTPSNKVTEKGKYVELRCDPISGHTALYWYRQSLGQGPEFLIYFQGTGAADDSGLPNDRFFAVRPEGSVSTLKIQRTERGDSAVYLCAGSLKSSGANVLTFGAGSRLTVL.

This clonotype was counted many times. The V and J genes are TRBV5-6 and TRBJ2-7; 12 bases match TRBD2. CDR3 length: 16 amino acids. CDR1 and CDR2 from the germline V gene are SGHDT and YYEEEE. J was trimmed by 2 bases and V by 2 bases; bases with no gene match: 5. The CDR3 reads CASSFGLAGMAYEQYF. CDR3 in DNA: TGTGCCAGCAGCTTCGGACTAGCGGGAATGGCCTACGAGCAGTACTTC. Drawing the rest from reference TRBV5-6 and TRBJ2-7, the complete variable domain is DAGVTQSPTHLIKTRGQQVTLRCSPKSGHDTVSWYQQALGQGPQFIFQYYEEEERQRGNFPDRFSGHQFPNYSSELNVNALLLGDSALYLCASSFGLAGMAYEQYFGPGTRLTVT.

In this sample, this clonotype turned up many times. CDR3: CASSNGGGAEAFF. CDR3 DNA: TGTGCCAGCAGCAACGGGGGCGGCGCTGAAGCTTTCTTT. This chain connects TRBV7-9 to TRBJ1-1; D may be TRBD1 (6 bases). This CDR3 has 13 residues. V gave up 5 bases and J gave up 6 bases, with 13 bases separating them. Germline CDR1 is SEHNR and CDR2 is FQNEAQ (reference sequence).

On this clonotype itself: This may arise from a read error, as a much more abundant clone is one base away. The chain couples TRBV5-1 to TRBJ2-2, with D perhaps being TRBD1 or TRBD2 (6 bases each). Germline assignment: CDR1 SGHRS and CDR2 YFSETQ. The CDR3 length is 15 residues. DNA for the CDR3: TGCGCCTGCAGTGTGGGGGGACAGAACACCGGGGAGCTGTTTTTT. It translates to CACSVGGQNTGELFF.

Comments on this clonotype: Being one base from a much bigger clone, this may be a read error. V gene TRBV28 combines with J gene TRBJ1-6; 8 positions agree with TRBD1. Germline CDR1 MDHEN, CDR2 SYDVKM. The ends lost 5 bases at V and 11 bases at J; junction bases unmatched: 14. The CDR3 spans 16 residues. The CDR3 sequence: CASSRDRGGMVAPLHF. The CDR3 region has the DNA TGTGCCAGCAGTCGTGACAGGGGTGGGATGGTGGCACCCCTCCACTTT.

The rearrangement uses TRBV20-1 and TRBJ2-7; TRBD2 matches 13 bases. Germline V CDR1 and CDR2: DFQATT, SNEGSKA (reference sequence). V lost 3 bases to trimming and J lost 6 bases; unmatched junction nucleotides: 5. This CDR3 has 14 residues. The CDR3 loop reads CSASPGLAGFEQYF. In DNA, the CDR3 is TGCAGTGCTAGTCCGGGACTAGCGGGATTCGAGCAGTACTTC.

This clonotype has a count of ten or more. The chain carries TRBV5-6 and TRBJ2-3, with TRBD1 matching 10 bases. Germline V lookup: CDR1 SGHDT, CDR2 YYEEEE. V dropped 2 bases and J dropped 4; count of bases not matched to a gene: 1. This CDR3 comprises 14 residues. The CDR3 spells CASSFGQGADTQYF. The CDR3 DNA reads TGTGCCAGCAGCTTTGGACAGGGGGCAGATACGCAGTATTTT.

This clonotype was detected only a few times. The chain recombines TRBV6-2 or TRBV6-3 with TRBJ2-7; TRBD2 aligns across 12 bases. V shed 5 bases, J shed 5 bases, and the junction held 7 bases outside the gene matches. CDR3 length equals 15 residues. Germline V gene sequence: CDR1 MNHEY, CDR2 SVGEGT. This CDR3 is CASSGLAGREDEQYF. The CDR3 region has the DNA TGTGCCAGCAGTGGACTAGCGGGAAGGGAGGACGAGCAGTACTTC.

This clonotype was seen a handful of times. The chain has TRBV4-1 and TRBJ1-5, with D possibly TRBD1 on 5 matching bases. This CDR3 region has 16 residues. The germline gives CDR1 MGHRA, CDR2 YSYEKL. The V end was cut by 0 bases, the J end by 0 bases, with 9 bases between. This chain's CDR3 is CASSQDNRYSNQPQHF. The CDR3, as DNA: TGCGCCAGCAGCCAAGACAACAGGTATAGCAATCAGCCCCAGCATTTT.

J is TRBJ2-1 and V is TRBV13, with D perhaps TRBD2 (6 bases). The CDR3 runs 13 residues. Trimming shortened V by 5 bases and J by 8 bases, and 13 bases separated the two germline ends. Germline V CDR1 and CDR2: PRHDT, FYEKMQ (reference sequence). The CDR3 nucleotides read TGTGCCAGCAGCCCTACTAGCAGCGATGAGCAGTTCTTC. This codes for CASSPTSSDEQFF.

Concerning this clonotype itself: This CDR3 is missing its conserved last phenylalanine or tryptophan, likely due to a read error. The rearrangement joins TRBV7-2 to TRBJ2-1; D is possibly TRBD1 or TRBD2 (5 bases each). The CDR3 has 15 residues. Trimming pared 4 bases from V and 0 bases from J, leaving 10 bases between. Germline V CDR1 and CDR2: SGHTA, FQGNSA. CDR3 amino acids: CASSWDESSYNEQFL. As DNA, the CDR3 is TGTGCCAGCAGCTGGGACGAGAGCTCCTACAATGAGCAGTTCCTC.

The chain uses TRBV9 and TRBJ1-2, with D possibly being TRBD1 (5 bases). CDR3 length: 16 residues. V was trimmed by 3 bases and J by 2 bases, leaving 17 bases between them. Germline values: CDR1 SGDLS, CDR2 YYNGEE. CDR3 sequence (DNA): TGTGCCAGCAGCGAGAACCCGGACTGGGGGAACTATGGCTACACCTTC. This translates into CASSENPDWGNYGYTF.